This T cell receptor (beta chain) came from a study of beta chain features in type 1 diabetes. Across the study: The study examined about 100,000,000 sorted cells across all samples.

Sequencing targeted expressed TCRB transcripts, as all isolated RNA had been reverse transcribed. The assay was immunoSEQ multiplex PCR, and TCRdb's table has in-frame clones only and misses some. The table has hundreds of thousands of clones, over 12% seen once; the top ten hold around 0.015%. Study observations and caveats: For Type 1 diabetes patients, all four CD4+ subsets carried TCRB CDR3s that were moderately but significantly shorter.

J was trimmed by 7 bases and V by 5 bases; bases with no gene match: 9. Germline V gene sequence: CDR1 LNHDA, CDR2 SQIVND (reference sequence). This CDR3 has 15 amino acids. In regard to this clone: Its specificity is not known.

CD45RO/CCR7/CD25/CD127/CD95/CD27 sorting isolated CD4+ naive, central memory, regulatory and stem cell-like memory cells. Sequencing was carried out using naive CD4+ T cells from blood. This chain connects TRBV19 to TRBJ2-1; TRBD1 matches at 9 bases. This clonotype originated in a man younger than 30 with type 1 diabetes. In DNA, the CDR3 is TGTGCCAGTAGTCCCCGGGACAGGGAGGCGAATGAGCAGTTCTTC. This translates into CASSPRDREANEQFF.